The 18 T cell receptor beta chains below come from one sample, sequenced in a study of early T cells in non-severe SARS-CoV-2 infection. TCRdb reprocessed the 5' RACE reads via MiXCR and lists one record per CDR3 protein. This table holds around 57,000 distinct CDR3 sequences, around 6.5% found once. Sequencing was performed on whole blood, taken at baseline. The receptors originated from an adult who was a healthcare worker with PCR-confirmed SARS-CoV-2 infection or an uninfected control (not recorded which).

The chain couples TRBV7-9 to TRBJ2-7; D possibly corresponds to TRBD2 (6 bases). The CDR3 has 14 residues. The germline V gene has CDR1 SEHNR and CDR2 FQNEAQ (reference sequence). V lost 1 base, J lost 3 bases, and 10 bases lay in between. CDR3 DNA sequence: TGTGCCAGCAGCTTAGTGGAGGGGAACTACGAGCAGTACTTC. Translation gives CASSLVEGNYEQYF.

The rearrangement uses TRBV11-2 and TRBJ1-1; D may be TRBD1 (5 bases). The CDR3 spans 14 residues. In germline, CDR1 is SGHAT, CDR2 FQNNGV. The V end lost 1 base, the J end lost 4 bases, and 10 bases lay between the germline ends. For the CDR3, the DNA is TGTGCCAGCAGCTTAGGGGGGGAGTCCACTGAAGCTTTCTTT. Residues: CASSLGGESTEAFF.

This clonotype was counted at least ten times. J is TRBJ2-4 and V is TRBV4-1; 7 nucleotides match TRBD1. The J segment lost 5 bases and the V segment lost 3 bases, leaving 4 bases of the junction unmatched. Germline CDR1 reads MGHRA; CDR2 reads YSYEKL. The CDR3 length is 14 residues. The CDR3, as DNA: TGCGCCAGCAGCCAGCAAGACAGGGAAAACATTCAGTACTTC. This sequence encodes CASSQQDRENIQYF.

This clonotype was observed many times. CDR3 coding DNA: TGTGCCAGCAGCCTCATAGGCGGACAGGGGAATGAAAAACTGTTTTTT. This sequence encodes CASSLIGGQGNEKLFF. V usage is TRBV13 and J usage is TRBJ1-4; 9 nucleotides line up with TRBD1. Unmatched junction bases numbered 9, after V lost 5 bases and J lost 5 bases. From germline, CDR1 is PRHDT and CDR2 FYEKMQ (reference sequence). This CDR3 has 16 residues.

This clonotype came up a few times. A junction boundary mismatches the germline segment, possibly from a read error. The chain carries TRBV18 and TRBJ2-2; D gene ambiguous. This CDR3 comprises 13 residues. Per germline, CDR1 KGHSH and CDR2 LQKENI. The CDR3 DNA reads as TGTGCCAGCTCACCACCGAACCCCGGGGAGCTGTTTTTT. Protein: CASSPPNPGELFF.

This clonotype was counted only a few times. This chain joins TRBV29-1 and TRBJ2-3; either TRBD1 or TRBD2 may fit D (7 bases each). Germline CDR1 SQVTM, CDR2 ANQGSEA. There are 15 residues in the CDR3. Trimming shortened V by 4 bases and J by 6 bases, and 20 bases separated the two germline ends. CDR3 nucleotide sequence: TGCAGCGTTGGACAGGGTAGAAGCGGGACTGATACGCAGTATTTT. It encodes CSVGQGRSGTDTQYF.

This clonotype was seen at least ten times. This chain links TRBV28 with TRBJ1-5; D possibly corresponds to TRBD1 (5 bases). The CDR3 runs 14 residues. Trimming shortened V by 1 base and J by 6 bases, and 10 bases separated the two germline ends. CDR1 is MDHEN, CDR2 SYDVKM, per germline. DNA of the CDR3: TGTGCCAGCAGTTTATCGCTGGGGGTTCAGCCCCAGCATTTT. Protein product: CASSLSLGVQPQHF. Full variable domain (rest looked up from reference TRBV28 and TRBJ1-5): DVKVTQSSRYLVKRTGEKVFLECVQDMDHENMFWYRQDPGLGLRLIYFSYDVKMKEKGDIPEGYSVSREKKERFSLILESASTNQTSMYLCASSLSLGVQPQHFGDGTRLSIL.

This clonotype appeared a few times. CDR3 sequence: CASSDQGGVDTQYF. Written as DNA, the CDR3 is TGTGCCAGCAGTGATCAAGGGGGCGTAGATACGCAGTATTTT. The rearrangement uses TRBV2 and TRBJ2-3; 7 nucleotides match TRBD1. Germline V lookup: CDR1 SNHLY, CDR2 FYNNEI. J lost 5 bases, V lost 3 bases, and 5 bases had no gene match. The CDR3 loop spans 14 amino acids.

This clonotype appeared many times. This sequence joins TRBV7-9 and TRBJ2-5; D tentatively reads TRBD1 or TRBD2 (5 bases each). This CDR3 spans 14 amino acids. Germline V gene data show CDR1 as SEHNR and CDR2 as FQNEAQ (reference sequence). Trimming removed 4 bases from V and 2 bases from J, with 11 bases in between. For the CDR3, the DNA is TGTGCCAGCAGCTCCCCCGGGGCTCAAGAGACCCAGTACTTC. Translation: CASSSPGAQETQYF.

This clonotype came up many times. CDR3 bases: TGTGCCAGCAAGCGTGGCAGACGTAATCAGCCCCAGCATTTT. Protein: CASKRGRRNQPQHF. V is TRBV28 and J is TRBJ1-5; unclear D gene. V lost 7 bases to trimming and J lost 4 bases, with 14 bases between them. Per germline, CDR1 MDHEN and CDR2 SYDVKM. The CDR3 length is 14 residues.

This sequence joins TRBV28 and TRBJ2-2; no definite D call. Germline CDR1 and CDR2: MDHEN and SYDVKM. V lost 3 bases and J 9 bases, leaving 8 bases between the germline ends. The CDR3 spans 12 residues. The CDR3 spells CASSFAFRELFF. For the CDR3, the DNA is TGTGCCAGCAGTTTCGCATTCAGGGAGCTGTTTTTT.

This clonotype was counted at least ten times. The chain combines TRBV4-2 with TRBJ1-5, with D possibly matching TRBD1 (6 bases). V lost 0 bases, J lost 1 base, and 10 bases lay in between. Germline-derived CDR1 and CDR2 are LGHNA and YNFKEQ. The CDR3 consists of 16 residues. CDR3 nucleotide sequence: TGTGCCAGCAGCCAAGATAAGGGGGGGAGCAATCAGCCCCAGCATTTT. Residues: CASSQDKGGSNQPQHF.

This clonotype showed up many times. V usage is TRBV2 and J usage is TRBJ2-7, with 13 nucleotides matching TRBD2. Germline CDR1 SNHLY, CDR2 FYNNEI. J was trimmed by 7 bases and V by 1 base; bases with no gene match: 4. This CDR3 spans 15 amino acids. CDR3 nucleotide sequence: TGTGCCAGCAGTGAAGGGACTAGCGGGAGCGATGAGCAGTACTTC. This sequence encodes CASSEGTSGSDEQYF.

This clonotype was detected many times. The chain is built from TRBV7-2 and TRBJ2-7; tentatively, D is TRBD1 or TRBD2 (5 bases each). In germline, CDR1 is SGHTA, CDR2 FQGNSA. Trimming pared 5 bases from V and 0 bases from J, leaving 14 bases between. The CDR3 covers 15 residues. The CDR3 sequence: CASSPGPLSSYEQYF. In DNA, the CDR3 is TGTGCCAGCAGCCCGGGGCCGCTGAGCTCCTACGAGCAGTACTTC. The variable domain in full, with the rest retrieved from reference TRBV7-2 and TRBJ2-7, is GAGVSQSPSNKVTEKGKDVELRCDPISGHTALYWYRQSLGQGLEFLIYFQGNSAPDKSGLPSDRFSAERTGGSVSTLTIQRTQQEDSAVYLCASSPGPLSSYEQYFGPGTRLTVT.

This clonotype was counted many times. J is TRBJ2-1 and V is TRBV29-1, with D possibly matching TRBD1 (5 bases). Per germline, CDR1 SQVTM and CDR2 ANQGSEA. The CDR3 totals 13 residues. V lost 1 base and J lost 9, with 13 bases in between. Written as DNA, the CDR3 is TGCAGCGTTGAAGGACAGAGATATGGTGAGCAGTTCTTC. This sequence encodes CSVEGQRYGEQFF.

Concerning this clonotype: This may be a read error: a much more frequent sequence differs by one nucleotide. The V call is TRBV18, the J call TRBJ1-3; 7 positions match TRBD1. This CDR3 contains 16 residues. Germline CDR1 reads KGHSH; CDR2 reads LQKENI. Trimming cost V 6 bases and J 2 bases; bases outside gene matches: 10. CDR3 amino acids: CASSEKTGNPGNTIYF. In DNA, the CDR3 is TGTGCCAGCTCTGAAAAGACAGGGAACCCTGGAAACACCATATATTTT.

A remark on this clonotype: Relative to the germline gene, one junction end is altered; a read error may explain this. The rearrangement links TRBV20-1 to TRBJ2-3; D remains unclear. Per the germline V gene, CDR1 is DFQATT and CDR2 is SNEGSKA (reference sequence). The CDR3 consists of 11 residues. CDR3 nucleotide sequence: TGCAGTGCTTCCCACACAGAGACGCAGTATTTT. This codes for CSASHTETQYF.

The table lists this clonotype with many counts. The V call is TRBV10-3, the J call TRBJ2-1; 10 bases fit TRBD2. The V gene end was trimmed by 4 bases and the J gene end by 2 bases; junction bases not matched to a gene: 5. Germline CDR1 and CDR2: ENHRY and SYGVKD. The CDR3 is made up of 16 amino acids. CDR3 sequence (DNA): TGTGCCATCAGTGGGGGAGCGGGAGGGGCCTACAATGAGCAGTTCTTC. The encoded protein is CAISGGAGGAYNEQFF.